This is a list of T cell receptor beta chains from one sample in a study of PD-1 blockade in classical Hodgkin lymphoma. The repertoire was sequenced with immunoSEQ multiplex PCR; TCRdb's copy has only in-frame clones and lacks some. Here the sample spans some 58,000 clones, 70% to 90% being singletons. Sample: peripheral blood mononuclear cells (PBMCs), taken before the second cycle of nivolumab. These receptors came from a human donor with classical Hodgkin lymphoma. CDR3s include the opening cysteine and the closing phenylalanine or tryptophan. A D gene is named only where the DNA matches it firmly.

v_gene,j_gene,d_gene,CDR3aa
TRBV5-1,TRBJ2-3,TRBD2,CASSLGDGGGATDTQYF
TRBV28,TRBJ1-4,.,CASRPAGATNEKLFF
TRBV6-5,TRBJ1-2,TRBD1,CASSSWTGHGYTF
TRBV30,TRBJ2-1,.,CALDPGLILYNEQFF
TRBV5-1,TRBJ1-3,.,CASSLEGGNTIYF
TRBV7-9,TRBJ2-7,.,CASSLDGGYEQYF
TRBV7-2,TRBJ2-7,.,CASSPQLGEQYF
TRBV6-5,TRBJ2-3,TRBD2,CASSPLGGVPDTQYF
TRBV5-1,TRBJ1-5,.,CASSPNPNQPQHF
TRBV5-1,TRBJ2-1,.,CASSPWPTGEGNEQFF
TRBV27,TRBJ2-1,TRBD1,CASSLSVTGVGNEQFF
TRBV5-1,TRBJ2-1,.,CASSAGNYNEQFF
TRBV7-9,TRBJ1-1,.,CASSLGEFSEAFF
TRBV11-2,TRBJ2-1,.,CASSFGTGPGNEQFF
TRBV18,TRBJ1-5,.,CASSPSDDQPQHF
TRBV7-2,TRBJ2-5,TRBD2,CASRLLAARPYF
TRBV19,TRBJ1-1,.,CASSDPVSAFF
TRBV10-3,TRBJ1-6,.,CAISGNSDNSPLHF
TRBV9,TRBJ2-1,.,CASSATFEEQFF
TRBV6-6,TRBJ1-4,.,CASSNDEGGEKLFF
TRBV5-6,TRBJ2-1,.,CASRPGPTSEQFF
TRBV5-1,TRBJ1-4,.,CASSFRATNEKLFF
TRBV5-1,TRBJ1-3,.,CASSLEWGFGNTIYF
TRBV5-1,TRBJ1-5,.,CASSPQSGAGQPQHF
TRBV6-5,TRBJ2-3,TRBD1,CASSSMDRGLTDTQYF
TRBV2,TRBJ1-2,.,CASRDGPGPGYTF
TRBV6-5,TRBJ2-7,.,CASRGLIYEQYF
TRBV7-4,TRBJ1-1,.,CASSSKQPEAFF
TRBV6-5,TRBJ1-2,.,CASSSLIPGLRYGYTF
TRBV19,TRBJ1-5,.,CASSIEGVQPQHF
TRBV30,TRBJ1-2,.,CAGQLEGTHGYTF
TRBV6-1,TRBJ1-1,.,CASTRGAMGNTEAFF